This is a list of T cell receptor beta chains from one sample in a study of CD8 T cells in Susac syndrome. Using its own MiXCR run on the immunoSEQ multiplex PCR reads, TCRdb lists one record per CDR3 protein. The sample contains 250,000 or so distinct CDR3 sequences, roughly 93% of which appear only once. The sample comprised CD4+ T cells from PBMCs. The receptors stem from a human donor with multiple sclerosis. Both conserved end residues are part of each CDR3. A D gene is named only where the DNA matches it firmly. Some rows mark clone size as missing; the rest say once, few, many or name a class of expanded clone.

CDR3 DNA,CDR3 protein,D gene,J gene,clone size,V gene
TGCGCCAGCAGCCAAGATTCGGGCGGGAGGAGAGATACGCAGTATTTT,CASSQDSGGRRDTQYF,TRBD2,TRBJ2-3,.,TRBV4-1
TGTGCCAGCAGCCAAGGGGACAAGCAGTACTTC,CASSQGDKQYF,.,TRBJ2-7,.,TRBV11-2
TGTGCCAGCACCCAAGCCCGGGGGGAGGAGACCCAGTACTTC,CASTQARGEETQYF,TRBD2,TRBJ2-5,.,TRBV12-3/TRBV12-4
TGTGCCAGCAGTACGGGGCAAACCAATCAGCCCCAGCATTTT,CASSTGQTNQPQHF,.,TRBJ1-5,once,TRBV12-3/TRBV12-4
TGTGCCAGCAGCCCCCCCGCGGGAGGACGAAACAATGAGCAGTTCTTC,CASSPPAGGRNNEQFF,TRBD2,TRBJ2-1,.,TRBV7-3
TGCAGTGCTCGGGACAGCCGTAACACCGGGGAGCTGTTTTTT,CSARDSRNTGELFF,TRBD1,TRBJ2-2,.,TRBV20-1
TGTGCCAGTAGTTCAGGGCCCGGCACCGGGGAGCTGTTTTTT,CASSSGPGTGELFF,.,TRBJ2-2,.,TRBV19
TGCAGTGCTAGAGGCAGGGCGGCCTACGAGCAGTACTTC,CSARGRAAYEQYF,.,TRBJ2-7,.,TRBV20-1
TGTGCCAGCAGCTTAGTTTCCCGGGGTAGGGCGGAGCAGTACTTC,CASSLVSRGRAEQYF,.,TRBJ2-7,few,TRBV7-2
TGTGCCAGCAGTTTGGGGGGGTCGGGGGAGACCCAGTACTTC,CASSLGGSGETQYF,TRBD2,TRBJ2-5,.,TRBV12-3/TRBV12-4
TGTGCCAGCAGCCCTCGAGGGGTGAGGCTGAACACTGAAGCTTTCTTT,CASSPRGVRLNTEAFF,.,TRBJ1-1,.,TRBV3-1
TGTGCCAGTAGTCCAAAGGGGCAGGGGGCCTATGGCTACACCTTC,CASSPKGQGAYGYTF,TRBD1,TRBJ1-2,.,TRBV19
TGTGCCAGCAGTCCGTCTAGCGAACAAGAGACCCAGTACTTC,CASSPSSEQETQYF,.,TRBJ2-5,once,TRBV6-1
TGTGCCAGCAGCTTATTACTCGGCACTGAAGCTTTCTTT,CASSLLLGTEAFF,.,TRBJ1-1,.,TRBV7-8
TGTGCCAGCTCACCCCAGAGCCAATCCCTCTCTGGGGCCAACGTCCTGACTTTC,CASSPQSQSLSGANVLTF,.,TRBJ2-6,.,TRBV18
TGTGCCAGCACTGAGCGTCAGGGGACGGGCAATGGGGCCCTCCACTTT,CASTERQGTGNGALHF,.,TRBJ1-6,.,TRBV6-6
TGTGCCAGCAGCTCCAACGCCAGGACCGGAAACACCATATATTTT,CASSSNARTGNTIYF,.,TRBJ1-3,.,TRBV7-2
TGTGCCAGTCGGCAGGGATTGAACACTGAAGCTTTCTTT,CASRQGLNTEAFF,.,TRBJ1-1,few,TRBV3-1
TGTGCCAGTAGTATTCGCCATCGGACAGGGATGGGGTCTGGGGCCAACGTCCTGACTTTC,CASSIRHRTGMGSGANVLTF,TRBD1,TRBJ2-6,.,TRBV19
TGTGCCAGCAGCTTAGTTGGGCGGGAGACCCAGTACTTC,CASSLVGRETQYF,.,TRBJ2-5,.,TRBV7-9
TGTGCCAGCAGTTACGAGGTGGGGGCTGAAGCTTTCTTT,CASSYEVGAEAFF,.,TRBJ1-1,.,TRBV6-2/TRBV6-3
TGCAGCGTTGAAGGAGCGGGGACTGAAGCTTTCTTT,CSVEGAGTEAFF,.,TRBJ1-1,.,TRBV29-1
TGTGCCAGCAGGCACAGTAGGGGGCCCTCATACAATGAGCAGTTCTTC,CASRHSRGPSYNEQFF,TRBD1,TRBJ2-1,.,TRBV7-8
TGTGCCAGTAGCCGCGGGACAGAAGAGACCCAGTACTTC,CASSRGTEETQYF,.,TRBJ2-5,.,TRBV19
TGTGCCTGGAGCCGGGACAGGGGTAGCAATCAGCCCCAGCATTTT,CAWSRDRGSNQPQHF,TRBD1,TRBJ1-5,.,TRBV30
TGTGCCAGCAGTTGGAACACCGGGGAGCTGTTTTTT,CASSWNTGELFF,.,TRBJ2-2,.,TRBV6-1
TGTGCCAGCAGCCCGGCGCCGGGCGGGGGGGCCGGGGATACGCAGTATTTT,CASSPAPGGGAGDTQYF,TRBD2,TRBJ2-3,.,TRBV4-2
TGCAGTGCTAGAGATCAGGGACAAACGAACACCGGGGAGCTGTTTTTT,CSARDQGQTNTGELFF,.,TRBJ2-2,.,TRBV20-1
TGTGCCTGGAGTGTAAGGGGACGCTTGGAGACCCAGTACTTC,CAWSVRGRLETQYF,.,TRBJ2-5,.,TRBV30